This entry features one T cell receptor beta chain sequence. PCR used 60 Vbeta primers and 13 Jbeta primers. Assay: immunoSEQ multiplex PCR; the TCRdb copy retains only in-frame clones and omits some. The repertoire holds about 90,000 clones, with around 64% as singletons. This CDR3 spans 12 amino acids. J lost 5 bases, V lost 10 bases, and 8 bases had no gene match. Per the germline V gene, CDR1 is MNHEY and CDR2 is SMNVEV (reference sequence). Healthy people donating bone marrow made up the donors. This sample stems from a study of cytomegalovirus exposure and HLA in healthy donors. The TCR comes from a man aged 25 to 45 in good health and CMV-seronegative. Input material: PBMCs. The rearrangement joins TRBV27 to TRBJ2-7, with TRBD1 identical over 7 bases. The CDR3 bases are TGTGCCACCTCGGACAGGAACCACGAGCAGTACTTC. Its translation: CATSDRNHEQYF.